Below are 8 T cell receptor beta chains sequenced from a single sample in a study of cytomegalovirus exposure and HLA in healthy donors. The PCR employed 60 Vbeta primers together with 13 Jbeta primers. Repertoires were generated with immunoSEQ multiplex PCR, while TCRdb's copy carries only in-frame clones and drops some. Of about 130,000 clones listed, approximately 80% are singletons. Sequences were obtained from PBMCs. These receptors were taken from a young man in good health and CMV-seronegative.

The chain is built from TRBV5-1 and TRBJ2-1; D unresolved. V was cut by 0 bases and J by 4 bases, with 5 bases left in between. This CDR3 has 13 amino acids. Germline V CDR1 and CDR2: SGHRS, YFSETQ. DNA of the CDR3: TGCGCCAGCAGCTTGGGCGTATACAATGAGCAGTTCTTC. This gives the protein CASSLGVYNEQFF.

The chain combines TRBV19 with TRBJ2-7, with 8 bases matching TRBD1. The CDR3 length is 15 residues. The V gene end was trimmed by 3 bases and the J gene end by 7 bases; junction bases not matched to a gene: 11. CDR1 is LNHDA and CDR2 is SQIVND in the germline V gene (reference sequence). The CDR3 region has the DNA TGTGCCAGTAGTATCGGGACAGGACCGTCTCGGGAGCAGTACTTC. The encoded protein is CASSIGTGPSREQYF. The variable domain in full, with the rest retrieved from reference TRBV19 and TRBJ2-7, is DGGITQSPKYLFRKEGQNVTLSCEQNLNHDAMYWYRQDPGQGLRLIYYSQIVNDFQKGDIAEGYSVSREKKESFPLTVTSAQKNPTAFYLCASSIGTGPSREQYFGPGTRLTVT.

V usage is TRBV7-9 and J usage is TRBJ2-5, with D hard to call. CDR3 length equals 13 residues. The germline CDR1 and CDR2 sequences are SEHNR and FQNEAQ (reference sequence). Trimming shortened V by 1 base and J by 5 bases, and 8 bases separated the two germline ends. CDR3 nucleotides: TGTGCCAGCAGCTTAGACCTCAGGGAGACCCAGTACTTC. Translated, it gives CASSLDLRETQYF.

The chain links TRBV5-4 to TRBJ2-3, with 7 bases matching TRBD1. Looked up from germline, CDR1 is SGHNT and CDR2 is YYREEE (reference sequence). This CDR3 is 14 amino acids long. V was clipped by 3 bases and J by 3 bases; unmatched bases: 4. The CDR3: CASSSGQDTDTQYF. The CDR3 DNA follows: TGTGCCAGCAGCTCAGGACAGGATACAGATACGCAGTATTTT.

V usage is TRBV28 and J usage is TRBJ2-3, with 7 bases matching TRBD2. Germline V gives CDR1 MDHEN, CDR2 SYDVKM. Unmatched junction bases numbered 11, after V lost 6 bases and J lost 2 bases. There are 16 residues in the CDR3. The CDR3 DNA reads TGTGCCAGCAGCCCCCCCCGCGGGGGAGCCACAGATACGCAGTATTTT. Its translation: CASSPPRGGATDTQYF.

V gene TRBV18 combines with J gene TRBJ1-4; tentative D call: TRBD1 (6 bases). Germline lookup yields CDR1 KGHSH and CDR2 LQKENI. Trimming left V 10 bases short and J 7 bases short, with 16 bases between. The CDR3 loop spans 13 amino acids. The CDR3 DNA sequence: TGTGCCACCAGACAGGTTCAGGGTGAAAAACTGTTTTTT. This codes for CATRQVQGEKLFF.

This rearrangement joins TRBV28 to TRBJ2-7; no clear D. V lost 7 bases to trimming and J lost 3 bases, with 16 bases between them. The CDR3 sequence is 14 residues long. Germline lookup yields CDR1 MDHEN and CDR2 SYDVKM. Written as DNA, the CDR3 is TGTGCCAGCAATGGGCCTCGCTCCTTCTACGAGCAGTACTTC. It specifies CASNGPRSFYEQYF.

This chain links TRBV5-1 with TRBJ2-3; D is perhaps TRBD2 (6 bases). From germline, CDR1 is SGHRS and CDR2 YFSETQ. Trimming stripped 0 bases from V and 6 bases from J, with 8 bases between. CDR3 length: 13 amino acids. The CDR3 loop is CASSLGGDDTQYF. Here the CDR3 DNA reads TGCGCCAGCAGCTTGGGCGGGGACGATACGCAGTATTTT. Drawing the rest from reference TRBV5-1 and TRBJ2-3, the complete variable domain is KAGVTQTPRYLIKTRGQQVTLSCSPISGHRSVSWYQQTPGQGLQFLFEYFSETQRNKGNFPGRFSGRQFSNSRSEMNVSTLELGDSALYLCASSLGGDDTQYFGPGTRLTVL.